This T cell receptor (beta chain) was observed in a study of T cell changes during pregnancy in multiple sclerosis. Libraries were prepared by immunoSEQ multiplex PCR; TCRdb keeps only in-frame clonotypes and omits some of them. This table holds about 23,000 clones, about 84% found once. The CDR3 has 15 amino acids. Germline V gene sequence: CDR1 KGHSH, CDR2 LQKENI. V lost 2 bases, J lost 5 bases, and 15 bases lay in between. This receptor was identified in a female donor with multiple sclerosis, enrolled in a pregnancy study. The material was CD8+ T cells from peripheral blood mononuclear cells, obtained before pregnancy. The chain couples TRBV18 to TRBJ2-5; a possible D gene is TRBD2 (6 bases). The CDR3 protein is CASSPGTSGRETQYF. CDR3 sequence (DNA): TGTGCCAGCTCACCAGGTACAAGCGGGCGGGAGACCCAGTACTTC.